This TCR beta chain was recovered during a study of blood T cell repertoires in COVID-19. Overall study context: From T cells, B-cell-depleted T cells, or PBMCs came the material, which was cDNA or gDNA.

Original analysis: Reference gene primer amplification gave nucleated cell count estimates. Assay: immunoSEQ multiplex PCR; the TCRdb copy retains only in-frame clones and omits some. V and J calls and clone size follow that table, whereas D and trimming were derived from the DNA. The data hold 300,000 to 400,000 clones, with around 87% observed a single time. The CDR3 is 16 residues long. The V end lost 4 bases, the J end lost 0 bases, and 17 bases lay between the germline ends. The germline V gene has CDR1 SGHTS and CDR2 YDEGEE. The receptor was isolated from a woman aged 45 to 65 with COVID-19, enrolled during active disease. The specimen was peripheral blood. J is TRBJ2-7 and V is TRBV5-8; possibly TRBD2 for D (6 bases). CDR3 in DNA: TGTGCCAGCAGCCCCCGGGATAGCGGCCCCTCCTACGAGCAGTACTTC. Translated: CASSPRDSGPSYEQYF.